This is a list of T cell receptor beta chains from one sample in a study of graft-versus-host responses after intestinal transplantation. Their antigens remain unidentified. Clones were sequenced by immunoSEQ multiplex PCR, and TCRdb holds only the in-frame ones, with some missing. The data show around 71,000 clones, approximately 93% seen once. Sample: unstimulated CD8+ T cells sorted from spleen or lymph node cells, taken before intestinal transplant. The receptors derive from a human donor who received an intestinal transplant. Each CDR3 is given with its conserved first and last residue. D genes are given only for firm matches. Size tells how often a clone was seen (once, few, many) or the class of an expanded clone, and some rows leave it out.

d_call: .; v_call: TRBV10-2; clone_size: .; j_call: TRBJ1-4; cdr3_aa: CASSDFLRASNEKLFF; cdr3_nt: TGCGCCAGCAGTGATTTCCTTCGGGCCTCTAATGAAAAACTGTTTTTT
d_call: TRBD2; v_call: TRBV6-5; clone_size: .; j_call: TRBJ2-7; cdr3_aa: CASSYSWTSGTYEQYF; cdr3_nt: TGTGCCAGCAGTTACTCTTGGACTAGCGGGACCTACGAGCAGTACTTC
d_call: TRBD1; v_call: TRBV7-7; clone_size: once; j_call: TRBJ2-2; cdr3_aa: CASSLGTGETGELFF; cdr3_nt: TGTGCCAGCAGCCTAGGGACAGGGGAAACCGGGGAGCTGTTTTTT
d_call: .; v_call: TRBV6-5; clone_size: .; j_call: TRBJ2-1; cdr3_aa: CASSAGGDEQFF; cdr3_nt: TGTGCCAGCAGTGCAGGGGGGGACGAGCAGTTCTTC
d_call: .; v_call: TRBV6-5; clone_size: .; j_call: TRBJ2-3; cdr3_aa: CASSYSLGGTDTQYF; cdr3_nt: TGTGCCAGCAGTTACTCGTTAGGAGGCACAGATACGCAGTATTTT
d_call: .; v_call: TRBV4-1; clone_size: .; j_call: TRBJ2-5; cdr3_aa: CASTLGGGVSQETQYF; cdr3_nt: TGCGCCAGCACCTTAGGGGGGGGAGTATCCCAAGAGACCCAGTACTTC
d_call: .; v_call: TRBV7-6; clone_size: .; j_call: TRBJ2-7; cdr3_aa: CASSPSPGVFYEQYF; cdr3_nt: TGTGCCAGCAGCCCTTCGCCGGGGGTCTTCTACGAGCAGTACTTC
d_call: TRBD2; v_call: TRBV27; clone_size: .; j_call: TRBJ2-1; cdr3_aa: CASSFGTSGNEQFF; cdr3_nt: TGTGCCAGCAGTTTCGGGACTAGCGGCAATGAGCAGTTCTTC
d_call: .; v_call: TRBV27; clone_size: .; j_call: TRBJ1-2; cdr3_aa: CASSLSPGIGYGYTF; cdr3_nt: TGTGCCAGCAGTTTAAGCCCAGGGATCGGCTATGGCTACACCTTC
d_call: TRBD1; v_call: TRBV7-8; clone_size: .; j_call: TRBJ2-2; cdr3_aa: CASSPPTGGFGELFF; cdr3_nt: TGTGCCAGCAGCCCGCCGACAGGGGGCTTCGGGGAGCTGTTTTTT
d_call: .; v_call: TRBV6-5; clone_size: .; j_call: TRBJ2-2; cdr3_aa: CASSYSAGTGELFF; cdr3_nt: TGTGCCAGCAGTTACTCTGCCGGAACCGGGGAGCTGTTTTTT
d_call: .; v_call: TRBV2; clone_size: .; j_call: TRBJ1-1; cdr3_aa: CGPVGGLQITPVRFEAFF; cdr3_nt: TGTGGACCCGTGGGGGGACTTCAAATAACCCCGGTTCGATTTGAAGCTTTCTTT
d_call: .; v_call: TRBV28; clone_size: .; j_call: TRBJ1-1; cdr3_aa: CASRWTAAFNTEAFF; cdr3_nt: TGTGCCAGCAGGTGGACAGCCGCCTTTAACACTGAAGCTTTCTTT
d_call: .; v_call: TRBV29-1; clone_size: .; j_call: TRBJ1-2; cdr3_aa: CSVAAPWGGYTF; cdr3_nt: TGCAGCGTTGCGGCACCGTGGGGGGGCTACACCTTC
d_call: .; v_call: TRBV27; clone_size: .; j_call: TRBJ2-7; cdr3_aa: CASSPGRNYEQYF; cdr3_nt: TGTGCCAGCAGTCCGGGACGGAACTACGAGCAGTACTTC